This T cell receptor beta chain was recovered during a study of early T cells in non-severe SARS-CoV-2 infection. Study context: It was bulk RNA from unsorted whole blood that was sequenced, and the chains were unpaired. General study points: Private and CD4 specificities were missed by VDJdb matching, which favored anti-spike CD8 responses.

Worth noting for this clonotype: No antigen is known for it.

Germline CDR1 and CDR2: MNHNS and SASEGT. The CDR3 is 14 amino acids. J was trimmed by 6 bases and V by 7 bases; bases with no gene match: 10. Researchers tagged individual cDNA molecules with unique molecular identifiers. TCRdb passed the 5' RACE reads through MiXCR, listing each CDR3 protein once. The data hold 63,000 or so distinct CDR3 sequences, with roughly 10% observed a single time. The rearrangement uses TRBV6-1 and TRBJ2-7, with 9 nucleotides matching TRBD2. The TCR sequence derives from an adult who was a healthcare worker with PCR-confirmed SARS-CoV-2 infection or an uninfected control (not recorded which). The sequencing input was whole blood. CDR3 protein: CASNDLAGVREQYF. The DNA for the CDR3 is TGTGCCAGCAACGACTTAGCGGGAGTTCGCGAGCAGTACTTC.